The source of this TCR beta chain is a study of spatial heterogeneity in lung cancer. Study details: The count of detected beta-chain sequences consistently exceeded that of alpha-chain sequences.

Unique molecular identifiers, one per molecule, were present on every TCR cDNA molecule. TCRdb redid the calling of the 5' RACE reads with MiXCR, one entry per CDR3 protein. The sample shows about 39,000 distinct CDR3 sequences, around 5.8% of them seen only once. In this sample, this clonotype turned up many times. The time point denotes: sample taken at primary tumor resection. Tumor, nontumor lung or frozen PBMC supplied whole RNA that was sequenced unsorted. A total of more than 65 untreated early-stage non-small cell lung cancer patients served as donors. With 4 bases clipped from V and 1 base from J, the junction kept 2 bases outside the gene matches. The length of the CDR3 is 14 residues. Germline CDR1 is MDHEN and CDR2 is SYDVKM.

This TCR derives from a male donor with early-stage non-small cell lung cancer. The sequencing here drew on PBMCs, taken at surgery. V is TRBV28 and J is TRBJ1-1; 8 bases map to TRBD1. The DNA for the CDR3 is TGTGCCAGCAGTTGGGGGACAGGGAACACTGAAGCTTTCTTT. Translating it yields CASSWGTGNTEAFF. Full variable domain (outside the CDR3, taken from reference TRBV28 and TRBJ1-1): DVKVTQSSRYLVKRTGEKVFLECVQDMDHENMFWYRQDPGLGLRLIYFSYDVKMKEKGDIPEGYSVSREKKERFSLILESASTNQTSMYLCASSWGTGNTEAFFGQGTRLTVV.